These 7 T cell receptor beta chains came from one sample sequenced in a study of shared clonotypes between healthy human individuals. Clones were sequenced by immunoSEQ multiplex PCR, and TCRdb holds only the in-frame ones, with some missing. The sample has about 2.3 million clones, 92% seen once; the top ten hold about 0.36%. The sample was naive CD4+ T cells from PBMCs. Stated subset: CD45RA+ positively selected. These receptors all come from a man between 18 and 35 years old in good health. Some clones in this sample may be carry-over from other donors' samples.

The chain combines TRBV5-5 with TRBJ1-1, with D unresolved. This CDR3 contains 15 residues. Between the trimmed V and J ends, which lost 5 bases and 0 bases, there was a span of 14 bases. Germline V gene sequence: CDR1 SGHKS, CDR2 YYEKEE (reference sequence). The CDR3, as DNA: TGTGCCAGCAGGGTCGGTCTTGGCATGAACACTGAAGCTTTCTTT. Its translation: CASRVGLGMNTEAFF.

The chain carries TRBV29-1 and TRBJ1-2, with 10 bases that match TRBD1. The CDR3 consists of 14 residues. V lost 6 bases, J lost 2 bases, and 6 bases stayed unmatched. Germline CDR1 reads SQVTM; CDR2 reads ANQGSEA. The CDR3: CSVDRGPGNYGYTF. DNA of the CDR3: TGCAGCGTCGACAGGGGGCCGGGCAACTATGGCTACACCTTC.

This chain joins TRBV5-1 and TRBJ1-4; no clear D. V shed 7 bases and J shed 0 bases, with 16 bases lying between them. The CDR3 runs to 16 residues. CDR1 and CDR2 (germline): SGHRS, YFSETQ. CDR3 sequence reads: CASSPGRYATNEKLFF. The CDR3 bases are TGCGCCAGCTCACCAGGCAGATATGCAACTAATGAAAAACTGTTTTTT.

The V gene is TRBV29-1, the J gene TRBJ1-2, with D perhaps matching TRBD1 (6 bases). The CDR3 sequence is 12 residues long. V was trimmed by 7 bases and J by 4 bases, leaving 13 bases between them. Looked up from germline, CDR1 is SQVTM and CDR2 is ANQGSEA. This CDR3 reads CSGNRVGYGYTF. In DNA, the CDR3 is TGCAGCGGGAACAGGGTTGGCTATGGCTACACCTTC.

The rearrangement joins TRBV28 to TRBJ1-2, with unresolved D. Trimming took 2 bases from V and 4 from J, leaving 5 bases between them. This CDR3 comprises 12 residues. Germline V gene lookup returns CDR1 MDHEN and CDR2 SYDVKM. The DNA of the CDR3 is TGTGCCAGCAGTTTAAATTTCTATGGCTACACCTTC. Encoded protein: CASSLNFYGYTF.

The rearrangement joins TRBV27 to TRBJ2-3, with D perhaps TRBD1 (6 bases). The CDR3 length is 17 residues. V lost 3 bases and J lost 1, with 17 bases in between. CDR1 and CDR2 (germline): MNHEY, SMNVEV (reference sequence). As DNA, the CDR3 is TGTGCCAGCAGTTTGGCCCCCGGCAGGGGAGGCACAGATACGCAGTATTTT. Amino acid sequence: CASSLAPGRGGTDTQYF.

The CDR3 sequence is CASSSPGMTSRGDTEAFF. CDR3 in DNA: TGTGCCAGCAGCTCCCCCGGGATGACATCTCGTGGGGACACTGAAGCTTTCTTT. The chain uses TRBV9 and TRBJ1-1, with D unclear. From germline, CDR1 is SGDLS and CDR2 YYNGEE. This CDR3 is 18 amino acids long. V lost 4 bases, J lost 3 bases, and 25 bases lay in between.